Detailed here is one T cell receptor beta chain. The data stem from a study of T cell changes during pregnancy in multiple sclerosis. Trimming removed 6 bases from V and 5 bases from J, with 7 bases in between. Germline V lookup: CDR1 DFQATT, CDR2 SNEGSKA (reference sequence). CDR3 length equals 10 residues. Assay used: immunoSEQ multiplex PCR; TCRdb lists only in-frame clones, some missing. The table includes about 110,000 clones, just under 95% detected once. The sample here was peripheral blood, taken after pregnancy. The receptor's source is a female donor with multiple sclerosis, enrolled in a pregnancy study. The chain has TRBV20-1 and TRBJ2-5; the D is unclear. CDR3 sequence (DNA): TGCAGTGCCCTACAGGAGACCCAGTACTTC. Its translation is CSALQETQYF.